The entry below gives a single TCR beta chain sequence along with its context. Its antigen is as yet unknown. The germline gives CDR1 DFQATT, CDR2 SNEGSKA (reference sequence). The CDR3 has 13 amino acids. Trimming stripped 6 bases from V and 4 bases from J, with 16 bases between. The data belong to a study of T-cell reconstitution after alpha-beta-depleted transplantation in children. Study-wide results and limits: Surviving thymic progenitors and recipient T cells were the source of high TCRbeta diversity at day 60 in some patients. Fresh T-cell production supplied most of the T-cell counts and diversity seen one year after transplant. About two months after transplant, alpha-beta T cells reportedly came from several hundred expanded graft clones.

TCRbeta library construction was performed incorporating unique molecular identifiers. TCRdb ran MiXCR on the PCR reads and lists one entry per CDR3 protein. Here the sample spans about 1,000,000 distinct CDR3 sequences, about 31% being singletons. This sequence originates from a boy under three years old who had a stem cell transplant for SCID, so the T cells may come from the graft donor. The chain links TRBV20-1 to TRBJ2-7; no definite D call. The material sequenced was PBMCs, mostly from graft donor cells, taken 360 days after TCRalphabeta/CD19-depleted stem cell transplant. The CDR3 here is CSARPGVEYEQYF. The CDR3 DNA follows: TGCAGTGCCAGGCCCGGAGTAGAGTACGAGCAGTACTTC.